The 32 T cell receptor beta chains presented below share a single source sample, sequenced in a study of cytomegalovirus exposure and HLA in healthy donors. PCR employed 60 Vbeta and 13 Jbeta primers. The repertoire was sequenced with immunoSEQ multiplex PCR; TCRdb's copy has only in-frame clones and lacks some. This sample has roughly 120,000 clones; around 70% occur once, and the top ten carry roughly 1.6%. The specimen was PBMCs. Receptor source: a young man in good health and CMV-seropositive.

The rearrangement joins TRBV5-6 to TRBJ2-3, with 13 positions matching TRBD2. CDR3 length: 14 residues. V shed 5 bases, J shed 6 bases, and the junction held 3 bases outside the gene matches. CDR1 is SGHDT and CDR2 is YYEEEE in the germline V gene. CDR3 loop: CASRPTSGRDTQYF. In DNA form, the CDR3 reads TGTGCCAGCAGACCGACTAGCGGGAGGGATACGCAGTATTTT.

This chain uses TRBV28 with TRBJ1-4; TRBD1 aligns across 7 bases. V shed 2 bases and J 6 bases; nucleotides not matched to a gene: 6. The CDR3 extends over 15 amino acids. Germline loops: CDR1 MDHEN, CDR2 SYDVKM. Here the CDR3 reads CASSLPNRGYEKLFF. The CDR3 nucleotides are TGTGCCAGCAGTTTACCCAACAGGGGTTATGAAAAACTGTTTTTT.

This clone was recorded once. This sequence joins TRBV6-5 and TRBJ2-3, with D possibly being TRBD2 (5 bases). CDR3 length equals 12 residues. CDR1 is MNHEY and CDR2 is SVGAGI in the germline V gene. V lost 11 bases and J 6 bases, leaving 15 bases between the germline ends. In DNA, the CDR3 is TGTGCCGGCGGGCGCTTCCGGGATACGCAGTATTTT. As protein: CAGGRFRDTQYF.

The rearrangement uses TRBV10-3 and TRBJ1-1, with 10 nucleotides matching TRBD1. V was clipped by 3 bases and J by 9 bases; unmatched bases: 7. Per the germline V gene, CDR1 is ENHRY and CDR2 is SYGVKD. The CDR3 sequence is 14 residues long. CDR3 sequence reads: CAISDSTGGRQAFF. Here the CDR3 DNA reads TGTGCCATCAGTGATTCGACAGGGGGCAGACAAGCTTTCTTT.

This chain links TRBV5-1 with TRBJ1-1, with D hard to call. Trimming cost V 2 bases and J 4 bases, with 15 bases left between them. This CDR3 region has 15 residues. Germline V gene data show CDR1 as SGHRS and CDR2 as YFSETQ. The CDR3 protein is CASSFGAPEPTEAFF. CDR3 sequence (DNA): TGCGCCAGCAGCTTTGGAGCCCCTGAGCCCACTGAAGCTTTCTTT.

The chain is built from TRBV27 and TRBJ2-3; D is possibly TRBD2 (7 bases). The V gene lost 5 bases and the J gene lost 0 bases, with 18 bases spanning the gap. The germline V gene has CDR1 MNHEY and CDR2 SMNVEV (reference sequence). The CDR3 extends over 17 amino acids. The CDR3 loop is CASSGGGSEASTDTQYF. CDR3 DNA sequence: TGTGCCAGCAGTGGGGGGGGCAGCGAAGCTAGCACAGATACGCAGTATTTT.

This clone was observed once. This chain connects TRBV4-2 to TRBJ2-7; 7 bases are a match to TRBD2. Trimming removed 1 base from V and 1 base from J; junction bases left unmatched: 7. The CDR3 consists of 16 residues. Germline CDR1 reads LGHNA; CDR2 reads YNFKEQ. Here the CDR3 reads CASSQAPTGGSYEQYF. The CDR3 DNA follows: TGTGCCAGCAGCCAAGCTCCCACGGGAGGTTCCTACGAGCAGTACTTC.

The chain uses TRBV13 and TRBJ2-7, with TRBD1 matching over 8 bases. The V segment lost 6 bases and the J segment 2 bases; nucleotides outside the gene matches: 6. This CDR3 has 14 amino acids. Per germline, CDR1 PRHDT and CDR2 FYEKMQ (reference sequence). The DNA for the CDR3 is TGTGCCAGCAGGTCTACAGGGGGAACCTACGAGCAGTACTTC. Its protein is CASRSTGGTYEQYF.

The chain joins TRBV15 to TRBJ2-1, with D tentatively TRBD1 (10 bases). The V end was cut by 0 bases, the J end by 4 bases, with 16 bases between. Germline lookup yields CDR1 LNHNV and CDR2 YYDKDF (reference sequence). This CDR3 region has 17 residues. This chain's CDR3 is CATSRDLAGQGYNEQFF. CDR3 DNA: TGTGCCACCAGCAGAGATCTAGCGGGACAGGGGTACAATGAGCAGTTCTTC. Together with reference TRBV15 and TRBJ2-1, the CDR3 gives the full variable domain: DAMVIQNPRYQVTQFGKPVTLSCSQTLNHNVMYWYQQKSSQAPKLLFHYYDKDFNNEADTPDNFQSRRPNTSFCFLDIRSPGLGDTAMYLCATSRDLAGQGYNEQFFGPGTRLTVL.

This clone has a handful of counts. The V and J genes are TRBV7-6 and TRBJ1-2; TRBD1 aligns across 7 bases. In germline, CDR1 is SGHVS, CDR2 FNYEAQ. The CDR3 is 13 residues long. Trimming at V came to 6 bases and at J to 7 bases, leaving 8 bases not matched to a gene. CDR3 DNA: TGTGCCAGCAGTTCAGGTGGGACAGCTGGCTACACCTTC. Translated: CASSSGGTAGYTF.

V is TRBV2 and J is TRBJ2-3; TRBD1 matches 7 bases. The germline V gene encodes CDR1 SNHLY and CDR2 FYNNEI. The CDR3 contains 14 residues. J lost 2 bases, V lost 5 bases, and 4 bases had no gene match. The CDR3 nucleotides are TGTGCCAGCAGTTGGGACAGCCCCACAGATACGCAGTATTTT. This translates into CASSWDSPTDTQYF.

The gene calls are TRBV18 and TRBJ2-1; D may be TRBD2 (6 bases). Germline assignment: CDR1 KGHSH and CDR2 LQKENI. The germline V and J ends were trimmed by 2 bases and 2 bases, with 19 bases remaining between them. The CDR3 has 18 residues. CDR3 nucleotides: TGTGCCAGCTCACCATTCCCGGATCCGGGGAGGCCCTACAATGAGCAGTTCTTC. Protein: CASSPFPDPGRPYNEQFF.

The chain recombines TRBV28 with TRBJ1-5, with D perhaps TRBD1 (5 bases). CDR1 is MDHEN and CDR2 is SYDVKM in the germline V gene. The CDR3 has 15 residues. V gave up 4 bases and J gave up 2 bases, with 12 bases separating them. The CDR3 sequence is CASSSGLRGNQPQHF. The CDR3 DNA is TGTGCCAGCAGTTCCGGCCTCAGGGGCAATCAGCCCCAGCATTTT.

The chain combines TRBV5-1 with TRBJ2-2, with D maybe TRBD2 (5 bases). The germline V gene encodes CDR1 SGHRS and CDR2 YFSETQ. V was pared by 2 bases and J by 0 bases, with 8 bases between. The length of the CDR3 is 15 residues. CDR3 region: CASSFGSANTGELFF. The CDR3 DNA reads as TGCGCCAGCAGCTTCGGTAGCGCGAACACCGGGGAGCTGTTTTTT.

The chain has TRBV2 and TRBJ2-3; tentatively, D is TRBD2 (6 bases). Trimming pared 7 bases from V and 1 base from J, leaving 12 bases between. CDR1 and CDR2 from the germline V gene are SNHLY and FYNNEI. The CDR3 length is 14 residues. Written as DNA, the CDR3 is TGTGCCAGCATGGAGGGAGGCGGCACAGATACGCAGTATTTT. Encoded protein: CASMEGGGTDTQYF.

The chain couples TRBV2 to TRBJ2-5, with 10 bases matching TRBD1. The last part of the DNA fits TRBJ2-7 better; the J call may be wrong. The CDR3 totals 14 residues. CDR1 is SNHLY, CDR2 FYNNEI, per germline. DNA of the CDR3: TGTGCCAGCAGCCCGGGACAGGGGCCCTACGAGCAGTACTTC. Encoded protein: CASSPGQGPYEQYF.

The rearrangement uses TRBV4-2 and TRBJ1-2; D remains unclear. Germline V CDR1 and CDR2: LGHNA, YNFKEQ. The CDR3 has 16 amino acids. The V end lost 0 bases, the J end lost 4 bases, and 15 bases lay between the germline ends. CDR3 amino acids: CASSQEGSLPRYGYTF. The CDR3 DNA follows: TGTGCCAGCAGCCAAGAAGGTAGCCTCCCACGCTATGGCTACACCTTC.

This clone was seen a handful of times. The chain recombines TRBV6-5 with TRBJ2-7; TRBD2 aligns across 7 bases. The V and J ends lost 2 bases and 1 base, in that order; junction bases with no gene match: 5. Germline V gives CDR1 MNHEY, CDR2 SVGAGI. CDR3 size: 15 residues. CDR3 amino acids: CASSYHQRGSYEQYF. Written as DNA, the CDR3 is TGTGCCAGCAGTTACCATCAGCGGGGATCCTACGAGCAGTACTTC.

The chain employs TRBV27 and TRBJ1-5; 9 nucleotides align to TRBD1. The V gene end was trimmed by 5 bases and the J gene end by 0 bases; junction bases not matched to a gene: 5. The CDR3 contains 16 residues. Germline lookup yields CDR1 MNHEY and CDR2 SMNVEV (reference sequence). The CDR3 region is CASSRTGVYSNQPQHF. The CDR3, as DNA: TGTGCCAGCAGTCGGACAGGGGTGTATAGCAATCAGCCCCAGCATTTT.

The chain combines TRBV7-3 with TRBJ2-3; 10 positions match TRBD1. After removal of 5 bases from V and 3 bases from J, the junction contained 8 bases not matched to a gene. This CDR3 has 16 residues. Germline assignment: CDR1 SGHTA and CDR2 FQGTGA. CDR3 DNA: TGTGCCAGCAGCGTGACAGGGGGCATAAGTACAGATACGCAGTATTTT. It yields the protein CASSVTGGISTDTQYF.

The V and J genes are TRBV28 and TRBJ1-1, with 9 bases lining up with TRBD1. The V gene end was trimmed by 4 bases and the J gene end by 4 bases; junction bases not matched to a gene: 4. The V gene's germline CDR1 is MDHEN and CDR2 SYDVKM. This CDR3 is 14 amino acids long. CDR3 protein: CASSSGTGSTEAFF. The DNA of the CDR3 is TGTGCCAGCAGTTCAGGGACAGGGTCCACTGAAGCTTTCTTT.

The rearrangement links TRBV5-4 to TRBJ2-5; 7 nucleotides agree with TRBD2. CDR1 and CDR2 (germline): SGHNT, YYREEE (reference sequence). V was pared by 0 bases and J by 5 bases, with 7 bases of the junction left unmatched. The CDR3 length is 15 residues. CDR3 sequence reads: CASSLGGRARETQYF. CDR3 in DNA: TGTGCCAGCAGCTTGGGAGGGAGGGCCCGCGAGACCCAGTACTTC.

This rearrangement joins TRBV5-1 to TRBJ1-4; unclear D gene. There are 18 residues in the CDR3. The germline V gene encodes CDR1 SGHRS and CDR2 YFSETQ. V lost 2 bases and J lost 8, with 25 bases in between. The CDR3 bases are TGCGCCAGCAGCTTTTCAGGAGGTTTGTGGAAAACAGACGAAAAACTGTTTTTT. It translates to CASSFSGGLWKTDEKLFF.

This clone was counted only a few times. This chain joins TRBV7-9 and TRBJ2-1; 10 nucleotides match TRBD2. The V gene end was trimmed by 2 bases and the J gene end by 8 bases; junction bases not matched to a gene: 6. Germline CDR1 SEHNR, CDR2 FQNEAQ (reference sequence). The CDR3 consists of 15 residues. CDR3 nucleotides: TGTGCCAGCAGCTTACCTAGCGGGAGTAGCGATGAGCAGTTCTTC. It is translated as CASSLPSGSSDEQFF.

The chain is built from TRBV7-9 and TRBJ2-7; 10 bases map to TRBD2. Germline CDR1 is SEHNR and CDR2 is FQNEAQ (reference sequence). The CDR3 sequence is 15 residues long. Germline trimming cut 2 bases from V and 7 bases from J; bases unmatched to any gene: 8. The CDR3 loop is CASSLSWLAGDEQYF. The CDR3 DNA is TGTGCCAGCAGCTTAAGTTGGCTAGCGGGAGATGAGCAGTACTTC.

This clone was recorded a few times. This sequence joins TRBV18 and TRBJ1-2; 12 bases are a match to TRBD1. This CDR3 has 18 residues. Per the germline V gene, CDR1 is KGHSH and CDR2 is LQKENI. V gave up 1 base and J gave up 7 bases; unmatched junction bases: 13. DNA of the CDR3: TGTGCCAGCTCACCACGAACAAGGTCGGGGGACAGGGGGCCTGGCTACACCTTC. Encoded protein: CASSPRTRSGDRGPGYTF.

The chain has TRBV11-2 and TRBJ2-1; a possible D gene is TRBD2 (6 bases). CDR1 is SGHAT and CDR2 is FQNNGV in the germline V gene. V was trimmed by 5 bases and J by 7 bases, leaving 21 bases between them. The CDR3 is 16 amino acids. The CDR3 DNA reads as TGTGCCAGCAGCCTTAGGCGGGGACTGGACTTTAATGAGCAGTTCTTC. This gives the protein CASSLRRGLDFNEQFF.

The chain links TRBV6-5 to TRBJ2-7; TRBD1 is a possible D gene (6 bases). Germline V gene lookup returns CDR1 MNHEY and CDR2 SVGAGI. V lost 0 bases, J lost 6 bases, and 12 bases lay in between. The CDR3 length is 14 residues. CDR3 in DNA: TGTGCCAGCAGTTACTCGTCCAGGGGATCCGAGCAGTACTTC. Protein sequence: CASSYSSRGSEQYF.

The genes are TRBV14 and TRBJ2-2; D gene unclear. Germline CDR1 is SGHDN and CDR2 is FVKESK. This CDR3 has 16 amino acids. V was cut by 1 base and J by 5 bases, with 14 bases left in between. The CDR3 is CASSQGASRKTGELFF. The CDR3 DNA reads TGTGCCAGCAGCCAAGGAGCGTCTAGAAAAACCGGGGAGCTGTTTTTT.

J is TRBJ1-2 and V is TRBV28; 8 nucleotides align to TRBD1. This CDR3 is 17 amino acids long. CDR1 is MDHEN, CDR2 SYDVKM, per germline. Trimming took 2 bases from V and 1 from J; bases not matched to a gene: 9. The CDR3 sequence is CASSLPKGTGNNYGYTF. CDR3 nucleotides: TGTGCCAGCAGTTTACCCAAGGGGACAGGCAATAACTATGGCTACACCTTC.

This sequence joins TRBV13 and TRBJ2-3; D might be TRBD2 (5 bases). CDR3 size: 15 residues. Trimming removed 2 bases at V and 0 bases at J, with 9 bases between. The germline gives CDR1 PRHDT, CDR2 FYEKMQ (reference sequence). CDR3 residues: CASSLSGSSTDTQYF. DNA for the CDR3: TGTGCCAGCAGCTTAAGCGGATCTAGCACAGATACGCAGTATTTT.

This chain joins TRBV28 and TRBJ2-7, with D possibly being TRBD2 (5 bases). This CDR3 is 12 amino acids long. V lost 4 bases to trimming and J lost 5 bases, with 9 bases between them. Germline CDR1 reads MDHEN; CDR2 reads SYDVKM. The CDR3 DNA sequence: TGTGCCAGCAGTTGCCACGGGGACGAGCAGTACTTC. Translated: CASSCHGDEQYF.